These 6 T cell receptor beta chains were all obtained from the same sample, sequenced in a study of T cell responses to AZD1222 COVID-19 vaccine. The table came from immunoSEQ multiplex PCR; TCRdb's copy has only in-frame clones and leaves some out. The sample records 150,000 to 160,000 clones, around 87% being singletons. The sample here was peripheral blood, taken 28 days after the second AZD1222 dose. Every receptor here comes from an adult who received the AZD1222 COVID-19 vaccine.

The chain couples TRBV10-3 to TRBJ2-7; D perhaps matches TRBD2 (6 bases). The ends were cut back, 0 bases at V and 3 bases at J, with 6 bases in the middle. This CDR3 has 13 residues. CDR1 and CDR2 (germline): ENHRY, SYGVKD. This CDR3 reads CAISESGGYEQYF. CDR3 nucleotide sequence: TGTGCCATCAGTGAGTCCGGGGGCTACGAGCAGTACTTC.

The chain uses TRBV29-1 and TRBJ2-2; TRBD1 matches 8 bases. J was trimmed by 1 base and V by 4 bases; bases with no gene match: 5. From germline, CDR1 is SQVTM and CDR2 ANQGSEA. This CDR3 contains 15 residues. The CDR3 loop reads CSVASGQGNTGELFF. The CDR3 DNA follows: TGCAGCGTTGCATCTGGACAGGGGAACACCGGGGAGCTGTTTTTT.

The chain employs TRBV6-2 or TRBV6-3 and TRBJ2-1; perhaps TRBD1 as D (6 bases). The CDR3 runs to 15 residues. CDR1 and CDR2 (germline): MNHEY, SVGEGT. The V gene lost 0 bases and the J gene lost 3 bases, with 9 bases spanning the gap. CDR3 bases: TGTGCCAGCAGTTACTCGGGACAAAGCTACAATGAGCAGTTCTTC. Its protein product is CASSYSGQSYNEQFF.

This chain connects TRBV28 to TRBJ1-5, with a tentative D call TRBD1 (5 bases). The CDR3 is 13 amino acids. Germline V gene sequence: CDR1 MDHEN, CDR2 SYDVKM. Trimming removed 7 bases at V and 7 bases at J, with 14 bases between. CDR3 protein: CASTLGAWQPQHF. The CDR3 nucleotides are TGTGCCAGCACCTTAGGGGCATGGCAGCCCCAGCATTTT.

The V and J genes are TRBV5-4 and TRBJ2-7, with 8 bases aligning to TRBD2. The CDR3 extends over 13 amino acids. J gave up 3 bases and V 4 bases, and 3 bases lay outside the gene matches. In germline, CDR1 is SGHNT, CDR2 YYREEE (reference sequence). CDR3 residues: CASSGSGVYEQYF. The CDR3 DNA reads TGTGCCAGCAGCGGTAGCGGGGTCTACGAGCAGTACTTC. Complete variable domain (other parts from reference TRBV5-4 and TRBJ2-7): ETGVTQSPTHLIKTRGQQVTLRCSSQSGHNTVSWYQQALGQGPQFIFQYYREEENGRGNFPPRFSGLQFPNYSSELNVNALELDDSALYLCASSGSGVYEQYFGPGTRLTVT.

V gene TRBV28 combines with J gene TRBJ2-1; D may be TRBD2 (6 bases). Germline V gene sequence: CDR1 MDHEN, CDR2 SYDVKM. V gave up 5 bases and J gave up 2 bases, with 13 bases separating them. The CDR3 sequence is 15 residues long. In DNA form, the CDR3 reads TGTGCCAGCAGTCCCGGGACTCTACCCTACAATGAGCAGTTCTTC. It is translated as CASSPGTLPYNEQFF. The full variable domain, rest sourced from reference TRBV28 and TRBJ2-1, is DVKVTQSSRYLVKRTGEKVFLECVQDMDHENMFWYRQDPGLGLRLIYFSYDVKMKEKGDIPEGYSVSREKKERFSLILESASTNQTSMYLCASSPGTLPYNEQFFGPGTRLTVL.